This record concerns one T cell receptor (beta chain) sequence. The antigen remains unidentified. One end of the junction fails to match germline, which may point to a read error. The data were taken from a study of blood T cells in healthy people across ages. General study points: Diversity figures derived from one million T cells were judged to underestimate the true value.

The CDR3 consists of 18 residues. CDR1 and CDR2 from the germline V gene are MNHEY and SMNVEV (reference sequence). Primed by a sample-barcoded 5' primer and a J-beta primer mix, a second PCR proceeded for 7 to 11 cycles. MiXCR, run by TCRdb on the 5' RACE reads, gives a single entry per CDR3 protein. This table holds about 1,000,000 distinct CDR3 sequences, roughly 45% found once. Specimen: blood. This sequence originates from a woman aged 55-69 years in good health. The rearrangement links TRBV27 to TRBJ2-6; D perhaps matches TRBD1 (6 bases). The CDR3 sequence is CASSMTGPGPSGADVLTF. The DNA of the CDR3 is TGTGCCAGCAGTATGACAGGTCCGGGTCCTTCTGGGGCCGACGTCCTGACTTTC.